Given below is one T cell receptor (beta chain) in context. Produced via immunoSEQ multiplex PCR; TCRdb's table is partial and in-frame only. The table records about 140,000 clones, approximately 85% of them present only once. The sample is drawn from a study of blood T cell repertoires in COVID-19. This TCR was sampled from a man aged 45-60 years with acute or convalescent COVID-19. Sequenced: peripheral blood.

CDR3 region: CASSRGINSPLHF. DNA for the CDR3: TGTGCCAGCAGCAGAGGAATTAATTCACCCCTCCACTTT. The V call is TRBV27, the J call TRBJ1-6; D ambiguous. The CDR3 runs 13 residues. The V and J ends lost 6 bases and 6 bases respectively, with 9 bases between them. Germline V gene lookup returns CDR1 MNHEY and CDR2 SMNVEV (reference sequence).